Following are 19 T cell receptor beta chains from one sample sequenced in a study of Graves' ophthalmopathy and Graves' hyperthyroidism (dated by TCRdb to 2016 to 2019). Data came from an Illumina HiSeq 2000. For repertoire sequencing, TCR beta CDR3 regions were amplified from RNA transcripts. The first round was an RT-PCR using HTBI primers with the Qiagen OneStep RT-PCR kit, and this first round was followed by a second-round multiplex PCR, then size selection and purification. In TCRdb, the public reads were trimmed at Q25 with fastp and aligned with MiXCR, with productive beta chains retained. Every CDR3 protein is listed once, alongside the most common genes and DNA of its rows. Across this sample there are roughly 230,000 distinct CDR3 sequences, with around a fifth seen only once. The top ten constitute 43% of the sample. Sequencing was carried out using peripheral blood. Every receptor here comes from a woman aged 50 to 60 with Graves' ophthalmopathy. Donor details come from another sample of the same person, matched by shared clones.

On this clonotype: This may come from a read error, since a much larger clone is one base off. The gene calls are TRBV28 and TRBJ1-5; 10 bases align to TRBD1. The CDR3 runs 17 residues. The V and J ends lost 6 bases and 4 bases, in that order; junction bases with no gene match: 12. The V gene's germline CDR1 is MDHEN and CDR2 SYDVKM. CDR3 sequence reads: CASSVRQGAGGNQPQHF. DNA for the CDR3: TGTGCCAGCAGCGTTCGACAGGGGGCAGGTGGAAATCAGCCCCAGCATTTT.

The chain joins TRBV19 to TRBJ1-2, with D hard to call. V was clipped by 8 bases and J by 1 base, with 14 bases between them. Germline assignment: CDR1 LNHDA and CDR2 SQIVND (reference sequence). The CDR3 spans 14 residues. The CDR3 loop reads CASHEPGGNYGYTF. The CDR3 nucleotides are TGTGCCAGTCACGAGCCGGGTGGTAACTATGGCTACACCTTC.

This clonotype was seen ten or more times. As DNA, the CDR3 is TGTGCCAGCAGTTATAACAGGGATAACTATGGCTACACCTTC. This encodes CASSYNRDNYGYTF. This chain connects TRBV6-5 to TRBJ1-2; tentatively, D is TRBD1 (6 bases). Per germline, CDR1 MNHEY and CDR2 SVGAGI. V was clipped by 3 bases and J by 1 base, with 9 bases between them. The CDR3 totals 14 residues.

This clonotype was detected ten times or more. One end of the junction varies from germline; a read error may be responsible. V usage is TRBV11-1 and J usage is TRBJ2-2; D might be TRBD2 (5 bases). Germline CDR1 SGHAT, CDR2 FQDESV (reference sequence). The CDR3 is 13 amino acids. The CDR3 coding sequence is TGTGCCAGCAGCTTAGGGAGGCCTGGGGAGCTATTTTTT. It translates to CASSLGRPGELFF.

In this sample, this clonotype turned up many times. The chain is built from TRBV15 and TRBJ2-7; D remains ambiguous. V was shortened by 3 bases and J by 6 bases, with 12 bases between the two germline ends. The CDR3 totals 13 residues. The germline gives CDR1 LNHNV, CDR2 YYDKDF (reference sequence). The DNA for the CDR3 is TGTGCCACCAGCAGGCCCGATTTGTCCGAGCAGTACTTC. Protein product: CATSRPDLSEQYF.

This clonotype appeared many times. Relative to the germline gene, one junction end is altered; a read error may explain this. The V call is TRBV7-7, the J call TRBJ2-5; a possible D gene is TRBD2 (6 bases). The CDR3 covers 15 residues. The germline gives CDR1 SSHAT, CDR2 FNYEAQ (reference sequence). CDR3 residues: CASSPVPGLRETQYF. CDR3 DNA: TGTGCTAGCAGTCCTGTGCCGGGACTGAGGGAGACCCAGTACTTC. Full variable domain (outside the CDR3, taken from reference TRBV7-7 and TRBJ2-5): GAGVSQSPRYKVTKRGQDVTLRCDPISSHATLYWYQQALGQGPEFLTYFNYEAQPDKSGLPSDRFSAERPEGSISTLTIQRTEQRDSAMYRCASSPVPGLRETQYFGPGTRLLVL.

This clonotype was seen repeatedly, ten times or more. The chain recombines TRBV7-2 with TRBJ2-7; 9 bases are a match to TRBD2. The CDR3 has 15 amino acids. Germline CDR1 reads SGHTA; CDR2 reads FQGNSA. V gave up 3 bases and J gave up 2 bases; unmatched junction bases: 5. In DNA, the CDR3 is TGTGCCAGCAGCTTTAGCCTAGCGGGACCCTACGAGCAGTACTTC. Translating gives CASSFSLAGPYEQYF.

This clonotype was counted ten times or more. CDR3 region: CASSLTMTGLDSPLHF. The CDR3 DNA reads TGTGCCAGCAGTTTAACTATGACAGGGCTAGATTCACCCCTCCACTTT. J is TRBJ1-6 and V is TRBV12-3 or TRBV12-4; 7 bases are a match to TRBD1. Trimming at V came to 2 bases and at J to 8 bases, leaving 9 bases not matched to a gene. There are 16 residues in the CDR3.

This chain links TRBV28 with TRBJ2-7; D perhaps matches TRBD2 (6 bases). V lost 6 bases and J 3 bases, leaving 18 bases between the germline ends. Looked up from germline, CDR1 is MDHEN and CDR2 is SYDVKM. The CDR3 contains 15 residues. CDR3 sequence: CASSLGLGTFYEQYF. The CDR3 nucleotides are TGTGCCAGCAGCTTAGGGCTGGGGACTTTCTACGAGCAGTACTTC.

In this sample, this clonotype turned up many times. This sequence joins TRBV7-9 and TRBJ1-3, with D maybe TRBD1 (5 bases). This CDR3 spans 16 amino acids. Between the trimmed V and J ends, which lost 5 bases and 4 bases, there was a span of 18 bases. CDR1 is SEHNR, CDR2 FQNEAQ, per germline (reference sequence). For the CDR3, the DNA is TGTGCCAGCAGCGCCCGGGATCGGAGGGACGGAAACACCATATATTTT. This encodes CASSARDRRDGNTIYF.

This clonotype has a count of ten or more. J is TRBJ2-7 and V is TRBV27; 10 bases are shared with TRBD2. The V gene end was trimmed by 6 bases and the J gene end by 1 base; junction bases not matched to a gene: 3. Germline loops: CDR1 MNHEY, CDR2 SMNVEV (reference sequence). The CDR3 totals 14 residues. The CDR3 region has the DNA TGTGCCAGCAGACTAGCGGGGACATCCTACGAGCAGTACTTC. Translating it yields CASRLAGTSYEQYF.

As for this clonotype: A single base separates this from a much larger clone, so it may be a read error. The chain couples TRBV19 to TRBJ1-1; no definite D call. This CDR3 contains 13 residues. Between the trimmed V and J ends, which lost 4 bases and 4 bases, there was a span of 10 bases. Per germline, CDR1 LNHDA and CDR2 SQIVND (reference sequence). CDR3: CASSSRTFTEAFF. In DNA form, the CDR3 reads TGTGCCAGTAGTAGCCGAACCTTCACTGAAGCTTTCTTT.

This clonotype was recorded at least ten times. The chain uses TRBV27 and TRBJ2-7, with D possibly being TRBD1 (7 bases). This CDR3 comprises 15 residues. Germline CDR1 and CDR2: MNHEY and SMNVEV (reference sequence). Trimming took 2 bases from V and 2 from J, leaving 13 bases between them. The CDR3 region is CASSLAGQPAYEQYF. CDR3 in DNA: TGTGCCAGCAGTTTAGCGGGACAGCCCGCCTACGAGCAGTACTTC.

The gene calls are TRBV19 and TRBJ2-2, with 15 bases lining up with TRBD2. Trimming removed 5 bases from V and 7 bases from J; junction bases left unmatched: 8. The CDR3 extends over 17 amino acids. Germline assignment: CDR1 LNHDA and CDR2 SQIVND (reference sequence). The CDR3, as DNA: TGTGCCAGTAGTCTTCGGACTAGCGGGAGGGCCTTCGGGGAGCTGTTTTTT. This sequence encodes CASSLRTSGRAFGELFF.

CDR3 DNA: TGTGCCAGCAGTTACGGGCCAGGAGAGACCCAGTACTTC. As protein: CASSYGPGETQYF. This chain connects TRBV6-5 to TRBJ2-5; no clear D gene. Trimming removed 2 bases from V and 4 bases from J, with 8 bases in between. Germline CDR1 reads MNHEY; CDR2 reads SVGAGI. The length of the CDR3 is 13 residues.

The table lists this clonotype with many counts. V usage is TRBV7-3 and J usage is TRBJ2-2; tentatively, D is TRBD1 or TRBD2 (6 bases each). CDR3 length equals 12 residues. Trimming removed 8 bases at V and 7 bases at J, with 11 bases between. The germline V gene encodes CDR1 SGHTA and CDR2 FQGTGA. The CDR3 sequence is CASQQGGGELFF. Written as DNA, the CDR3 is TGTGCCAGCCAACAGGGAGGCGGGGAGCTGTTTTTT.

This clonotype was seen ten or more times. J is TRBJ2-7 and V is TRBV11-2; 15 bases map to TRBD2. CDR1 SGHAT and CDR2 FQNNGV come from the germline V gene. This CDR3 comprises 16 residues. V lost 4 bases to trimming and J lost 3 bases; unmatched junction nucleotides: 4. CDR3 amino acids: CASSYGLAGGGYEQYF. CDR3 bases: TGTGCCAGCAGCTACGGACTAGCGGGAGGGGGCTACGAGCAGTACTTC.

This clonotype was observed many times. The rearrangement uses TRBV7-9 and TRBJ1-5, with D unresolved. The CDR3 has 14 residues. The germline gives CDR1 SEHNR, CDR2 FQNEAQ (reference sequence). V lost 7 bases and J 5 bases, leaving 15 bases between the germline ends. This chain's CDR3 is CASTQMSEDQPQHF. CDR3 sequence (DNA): TGTGCCAGCACCCAGATGTCAGAGGATCAGCCCCAGCATTTT.

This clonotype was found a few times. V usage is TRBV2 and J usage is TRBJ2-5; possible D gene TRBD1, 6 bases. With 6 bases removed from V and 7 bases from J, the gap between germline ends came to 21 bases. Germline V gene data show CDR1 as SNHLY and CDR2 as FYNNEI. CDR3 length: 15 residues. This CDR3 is CASSLEPQSRGTQYF. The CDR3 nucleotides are TGTGCCAGCAGCCTTGAACCGCAGTCCAGGGGGACCCAGTACTTC.